This T cell receptor beta chain was sequenced for a study of beta chain features in type 1 diabetes. Study at large: All samples yielded 107,917,701 examined sorted cells.

Reverse transcribing all isolated RNA meant expressed TCRB transcripts were sequenced. Assay: immunoSEQ multiplex PCR; the TCRdb copy retains only in-frame clones and omits some. The sample records some 290,000 clones, approximately 25% being singletons. Looked up from germline, CDR1 is SGHAT and CDR2 is FQNNGV. V dropped 6 bases and J dropped 4 bases, with 10 bases sitting between them. This CDR3 has 13 amino acids. Of note for this clone: Its specificity is unknown.

Regarding the study as a whole: Researchers report that Type 1 diabetes patients had moderately but significantly shorter TCRB CDR3s across all four CD4+ subsets.

Sequenced sample: naive CD4+ T cells from blood. The genes are TRBV11-2 and TRBJ1-5; D ambiguous. The clonotype was recovered from a woman younger than 45 with type 1 diabetes. CDR3 DNA: TGTGCCAGCAGTCTTAGTTTAAATCAGCCCCAGCATTTT. This sequence encodes CASSLSLNQPQHF.